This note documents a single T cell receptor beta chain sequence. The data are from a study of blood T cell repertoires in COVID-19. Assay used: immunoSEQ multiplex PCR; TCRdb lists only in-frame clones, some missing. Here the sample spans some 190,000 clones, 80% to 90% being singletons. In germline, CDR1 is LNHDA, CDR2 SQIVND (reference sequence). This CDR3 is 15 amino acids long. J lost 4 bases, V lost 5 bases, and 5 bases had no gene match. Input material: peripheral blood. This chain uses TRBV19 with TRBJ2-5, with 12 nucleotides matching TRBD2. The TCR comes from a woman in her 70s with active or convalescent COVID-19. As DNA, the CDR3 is TGTGCCAGTAGTCCCCGACTAGCGGGAGCAGAGACCCAGTACTTC. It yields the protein CASSPRLAGAETQYF.